This TCR beta chain stems from a study of blood T cell repertoires in COVID-19 (dated by TCRdb to about 2020). Regarding the study in general: Samples covering the acute and convalescent phases of COVID-19 were provided by collaborators in the United States, Italy and Spain. The material from the prospective study consisted of cDNA or gDNA derived from T cells, B-cell-depleted T cells, or PBMCs. The dataset comprised deeply sampled blood TCRbeta repertoires from subjects exposed to, actively infected with, or recovered from COVID-19. The repertoires were released in a freely available public database meant as a resource for research on the immune response to SARS-CoV-2. The samples were drawn from two sources: the first 160 participants of the ongoing ImmuneRACE study, and 1,000 to 1,500 subjects contributed by 6 global collaborators. The sample metadata nearly always contained a de-identified subject ID, COVID-19 status, age in years and sex. Where available, HLA class I and class II types were taken from metadata supplied by the sample provider and were not determined by assay-based typing. Broad study findings and their caveats: Clinical and demographic metadata were provided uncurated, with the amount varying by source and participant.

TCRbeta CDR3 regions were amplified from genomic DNA using the immunoSEQ Assay, a bias-controlled multiplex PCR. The study's processing was this. The number of nucleated cells in each sample was estimated from the amplification of reference gene primers within the assay. To quantify the absolute abundance of each unique TCRbeta CDR3 rearrangement, sequence reads were collapsed and filtered. Productive Simpson clonality was computed per sample as the square root of Simpson's diversity index over productive rearrangements. TCRdb took over this immuneACCESS table, retaining in-frame rearrangements with V and J assigned. Such tables are incomplete; in checked studies, under half of the missing clones stem from an unresolved V gene, and the remainder is unexplained. That table gives V, J and clone size, and the DNA gave D and trimming. Across this sample there are about 310,000 clones, with roughly 87% seen only once. 1% of the sample is taken by the ten largest.

Collaborating institutions collected whole blood in K2EDTA tubes following their own protocols. For TCRbeta analysis, collaborators shipped samples in one of three forms: frozen whole blood, isolated PBMCs, or DNA extracted from either of those sample types. Remarks on this clone: Its antigen target is currently unknown. No per-base quality is available; no much larger clone lies one base away.

Reading from cysteine to phenylalanine, the CDR3 counts 13 amino acids. Just the 39-base CDR3 DNA is kept, in frame starting at base 1. V trim: 3 bases; J trim: 5 bases; unmatched bases: 0. CDR1 and CDR2 are drawn from the germline V gene: LGHNT, FRNRAP. The receptor comes from a man over 45 with active or convalescent COVID-19. The receptor chain draws on TRBV12-5 and TRBJ2-5; 10 of the junction bases match TRBD2. The sequenced sample was peripheral blood. The CDR3 corresponds to CASGLAGGETQYF. The DNA sequence is TGTGCTAGTGGTTTAGCGGGAGGGGAGACCCAGTACTTC.